This TCR beta chain stems from a study of tumor and adjacent non-tumor tissue in lung cancer. Study as a whole: Histology: under 15 adenocarcinoma, a couple of squamous cell carcinoma, 1 small cell lung cancer. On average, productive TCRbeta reads reached about 4 million per sample.

This clonotype was observed a handful of times. Its specificity is not known. A junction end diverges from the germline sequence, so it may reflect a read error. This sample's RNA came from whole unsorted tissue. The normal lung tissue was taken more than 3 cm from the tumor edge. A modified ARM-PCR protocol with three rounds of nested PCR amplified TCRbeta. MiXCR was run by TCRdb on the multiplex PCR reads, yielding one entry per CDR3 protein. Found here are 81,000 or so distinct CDR3 sequences, about four fifths of them singletons; the top ten hold about 51%. Study results and limitations: Top 100 clones took a larger repertoire share in normal lung. Patients with more diverse tumor TCRs had worse survival.

What was sequenced was distant non-tumor lung tissue. The TCR originated in a man in his 60s with non-small cell lung cancer.

In DNA, the CDR3 is TGTGCCAACAGCTTAATCGGCATGGGCTCTGAAGCTTTCTTT. Protein: CANSLIGMGSEAFF. The genes are TRBV11-2 and TRBJ1-1; D ambiguous. CDR1 and CDR2 (germline): SGHAT, FQNNGV. The CDR3 has 14 amino acids.